This T cell receptor beta chain was observed in a study of blood T cell repertoires in COVID-19. Background on the study: Sites across the United States, Italy and Spain contributed samples from acute and convalescent COVID-19.

CDR3 length: 17 amino acids. Trimming cost V 2 bases and J 4 bases, with 15 bases left between them. Germline loops: CDR1 LGHDT, CDR2 YNNKEL (reference sequence). Per the original data handling: Reference gene primer amplification yielded estimated nucleated cell counts. Profiling relied on immunoSEQ multiplex PCR, and the TCRdb table lists in-frame clones only, not all of them. V and J calls and clone size are given by that table; D and trimming were obtained from the DNA. This sample carries 250,000 to 350,000 clones, around four fifths of them seen once, and the ten largest clones take approximately 1.3%. This clone was counted a single time.

The specimen was peripheral blood. The chain recombines TRBV3-1 (or the pseudogene TRBV3-2) with TRBJ2-6; possible D gene TRBD2, 5 bases. The receptor comes from a woman aged 50 to 60 with acute or convalescent COVID-19. CDR3 in DNA: TGTGCCAGCAGCCAAAATGTGTACAGCGGCGGGGCCAACGTCCTGACTTTC. Its translation is CASSQNVYSGGANVLTF.